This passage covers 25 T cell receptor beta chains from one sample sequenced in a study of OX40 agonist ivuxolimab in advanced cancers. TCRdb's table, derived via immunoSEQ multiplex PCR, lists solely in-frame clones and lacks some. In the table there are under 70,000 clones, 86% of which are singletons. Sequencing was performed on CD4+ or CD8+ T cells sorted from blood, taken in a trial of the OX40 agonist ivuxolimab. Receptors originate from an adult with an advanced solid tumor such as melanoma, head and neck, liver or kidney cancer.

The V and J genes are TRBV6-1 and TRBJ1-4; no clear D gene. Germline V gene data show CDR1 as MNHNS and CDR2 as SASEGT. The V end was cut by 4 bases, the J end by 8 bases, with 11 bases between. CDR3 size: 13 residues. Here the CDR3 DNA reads TGTGCCAGCAGTGGGGCCCCGGACGAAAAACTGTTTTTT. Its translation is CASSGAPDEKLFF.

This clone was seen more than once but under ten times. The CDR3 protein is CASSYLGTNQETQYF. CDR3 DNA: TGTGCCAGCAGTTACCTCGGGACCAACCAAGAGACCCAGTACTTC. The chain combines TRBV6-6 with TRBJ2-5; D assignment may be TRBD1 or TRBD2 (5 bases each). This CDR3 has 15 amino acids. CDR1 MNHNY and CDR2 SVGAGI come from the germline V gene (reference sequence). V was trimmed by 2 bases and J by 0 bases, leaving 10 bases between them.

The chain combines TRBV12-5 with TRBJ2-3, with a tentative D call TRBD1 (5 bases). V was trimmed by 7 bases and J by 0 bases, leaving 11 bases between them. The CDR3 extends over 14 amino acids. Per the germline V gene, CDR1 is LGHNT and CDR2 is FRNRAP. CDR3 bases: TGTGCTAGTGTCTTACCAGGGAGCACAGATACGCAGTATTTT. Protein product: CASVLPGSTDTQYF.

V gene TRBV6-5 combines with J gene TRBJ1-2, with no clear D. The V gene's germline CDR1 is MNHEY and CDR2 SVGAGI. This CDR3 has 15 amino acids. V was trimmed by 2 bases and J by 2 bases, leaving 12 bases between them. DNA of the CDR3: TGTGCCAGCAGTTACGGGATGATGGTGAACTATGGCTACACCTTC. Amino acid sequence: CASSYGMMVNYGYTF.

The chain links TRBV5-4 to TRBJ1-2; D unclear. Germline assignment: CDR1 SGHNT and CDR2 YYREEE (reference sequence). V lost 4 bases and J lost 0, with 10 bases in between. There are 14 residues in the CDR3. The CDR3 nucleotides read TGTGCCAGCAGCCTGATGCAGTCTAACTATGGCTACACCTTC. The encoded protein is CASSLMQSNYGYTF.

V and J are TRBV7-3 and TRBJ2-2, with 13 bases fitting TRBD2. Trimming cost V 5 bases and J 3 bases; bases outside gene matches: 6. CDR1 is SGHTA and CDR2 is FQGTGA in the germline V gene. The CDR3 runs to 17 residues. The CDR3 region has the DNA TGTGCCAGCAGCCAAGGACTAGCGGGAGAGGACACCGGGGAGCTGTTTTTT. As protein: CASSQGLAGEDTGELFF.

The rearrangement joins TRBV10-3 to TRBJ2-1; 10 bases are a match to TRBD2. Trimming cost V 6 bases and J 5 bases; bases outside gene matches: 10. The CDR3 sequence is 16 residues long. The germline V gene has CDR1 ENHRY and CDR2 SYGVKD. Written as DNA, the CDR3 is TGTGCCATCAGGCAAAGGGGGACTAGCGTCCACAATGAGCAGTTCTTC. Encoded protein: CAIRQRGTSVHNEQFF.

The CDR3 spells CATSRDLSEGRTDTQYF. The CDR3 nucleotides are TGTGCCACCAGCAGAGATCTCTCGGAAGGGAGGACAGATACGCAGTATTTT. The rearrangement joins TRBV15 to TRBJ2-3; TRBD2 is a possible D gene (6 bases). Germline V gene data show CDR1 as LNHNV and CDR2 as YYDKDF (reference sequence). V was clipped by 0 bases and J by 3 bases, with 16 bases between them. This CDR3 comprises 17 residues. The entire variable domain, with the rest obtained from reference TRBV15 and TRBJ2-3, is as follows: DAMVIQNPRYQVTQFGKPVTLSCSQTLNHNVMYWYQQKSSQAPKLLFHYYDKDFNNEADTPDNFQSRRPNTSFCFLDIRSPGLGDTAMYLCATSRDLSEGRTDTQYFGPGTRLTVL.

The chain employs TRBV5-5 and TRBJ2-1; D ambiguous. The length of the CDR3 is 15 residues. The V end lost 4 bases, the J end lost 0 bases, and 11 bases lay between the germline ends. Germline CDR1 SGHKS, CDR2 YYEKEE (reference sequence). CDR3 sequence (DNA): TGTGCCAGCAGCCAGGACGCACACTCCTACAATGAGCAGTTCTTC. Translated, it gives CASSQDAHSYNEQFF.

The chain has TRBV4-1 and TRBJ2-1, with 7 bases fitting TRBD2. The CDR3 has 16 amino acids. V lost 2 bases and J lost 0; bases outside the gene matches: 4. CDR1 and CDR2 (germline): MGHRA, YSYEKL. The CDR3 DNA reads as TGCGCCAGCAGCCAAACAGCGGGACCCTCCTACAATGAGCAGTTCTTC. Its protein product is CASSQTAGPSYNEQFF.

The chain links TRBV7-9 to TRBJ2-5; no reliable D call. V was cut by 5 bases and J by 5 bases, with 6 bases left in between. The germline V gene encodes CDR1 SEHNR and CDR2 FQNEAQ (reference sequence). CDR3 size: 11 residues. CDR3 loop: CASSTRETQYF. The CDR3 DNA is TGTGCCAGCAGCACCCGGGAGACCCAGTACTTC.

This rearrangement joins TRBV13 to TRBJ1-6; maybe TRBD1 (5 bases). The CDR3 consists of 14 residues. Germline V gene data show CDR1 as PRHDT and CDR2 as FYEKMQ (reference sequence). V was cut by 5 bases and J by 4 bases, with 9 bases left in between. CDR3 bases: TGTGCCAGCAGCCTGGGGGGGTATAATTCACCCCTCCACTTT. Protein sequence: CASSLGGYNSPLHF. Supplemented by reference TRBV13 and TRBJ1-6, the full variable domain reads AAGVIQSPRHLIKEKRETATLKCYPIPRHDTVYWYQQGPGQDPQFLISFYEKMQSDKGSIPDRFSAQQFSDYHSELNMSSLELGDSALYFCASSLGGYNSPLHFGNGTRLTVT.

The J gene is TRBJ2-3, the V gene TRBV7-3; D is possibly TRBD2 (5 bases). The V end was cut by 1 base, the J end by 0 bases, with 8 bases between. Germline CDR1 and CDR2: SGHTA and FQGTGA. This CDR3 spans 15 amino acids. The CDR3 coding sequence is TGTGCCAGCAGCTTAAGAGCGGCTAGCACAGATACGCAGTATTTT. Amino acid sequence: CASSLRAASTDTQYF.

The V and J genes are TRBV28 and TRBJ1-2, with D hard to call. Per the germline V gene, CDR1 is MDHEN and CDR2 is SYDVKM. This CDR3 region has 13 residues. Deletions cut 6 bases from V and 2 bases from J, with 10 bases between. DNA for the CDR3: TGTGCCAGCAGCCCGGCGCAAAACTATGGCTACACCTTC. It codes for CASSPAQNYGYTF.

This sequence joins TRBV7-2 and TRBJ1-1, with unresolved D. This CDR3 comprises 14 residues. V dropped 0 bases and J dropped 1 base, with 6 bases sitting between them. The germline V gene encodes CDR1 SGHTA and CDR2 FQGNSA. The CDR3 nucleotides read TGTGCCAGCAGCTTAGCCGGGAGGAACACTGAAGCTTTCTTT. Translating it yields CASSLAGRNTEAFF. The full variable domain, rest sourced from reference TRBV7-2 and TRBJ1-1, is GAGVSQSPSNKVTEKGKDVELRCDPISGHTALYWYRQSLGQGLEFLIYFQGNSAPDKSGLPSDRFSAERTGGSVSTLTIQRTQQEDSAVYLCASSLAGRNTEAFFGQGTRLTVV.

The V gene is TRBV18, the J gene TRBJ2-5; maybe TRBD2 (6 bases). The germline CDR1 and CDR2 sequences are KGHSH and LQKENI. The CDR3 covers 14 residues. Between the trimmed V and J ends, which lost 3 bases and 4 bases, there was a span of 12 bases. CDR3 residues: CASSPRRAGETQYF. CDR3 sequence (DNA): TGTGCCAGCTCACCCAGGAGGGCGGGAGAGACCCAGTACTTC.

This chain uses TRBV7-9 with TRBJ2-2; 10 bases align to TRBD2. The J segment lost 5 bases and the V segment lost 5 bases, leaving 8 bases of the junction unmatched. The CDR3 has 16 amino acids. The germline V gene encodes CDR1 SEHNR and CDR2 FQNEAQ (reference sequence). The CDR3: CASSHNLAGETGELFF. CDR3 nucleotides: TGTGCCAGCAGCCATAACCTAGCGGGAGAAACCGGGGAGCTGTTTTTT.

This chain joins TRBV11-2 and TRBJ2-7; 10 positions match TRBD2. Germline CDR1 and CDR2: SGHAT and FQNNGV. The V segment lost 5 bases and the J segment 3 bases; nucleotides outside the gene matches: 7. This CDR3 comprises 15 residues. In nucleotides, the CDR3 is TGTGCCAGCAGCGCAGTAGCGGGAGGTAACTACGAGCAGTACTTC. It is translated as CASSAVAGGNYEQYF.

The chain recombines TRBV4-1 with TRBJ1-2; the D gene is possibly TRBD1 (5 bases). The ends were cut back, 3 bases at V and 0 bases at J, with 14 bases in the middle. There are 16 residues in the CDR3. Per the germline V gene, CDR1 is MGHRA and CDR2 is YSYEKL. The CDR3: CASSHYTGQANYGYTF. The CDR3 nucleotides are TGCGCCAGCAGCCACTATACGGGGCAGGCTAACTATGGCTACACCTTC.

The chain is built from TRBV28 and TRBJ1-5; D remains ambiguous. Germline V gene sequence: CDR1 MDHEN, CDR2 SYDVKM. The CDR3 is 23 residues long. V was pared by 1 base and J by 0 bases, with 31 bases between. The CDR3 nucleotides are TGTGCCAGCAGTTTATTACGACTAAAAAATCCTCAGTTTTTAGATTATAGCAATCAGCCCCAGCATTTT. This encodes CASSLLRLKNPQFLDYSNQPQHF.

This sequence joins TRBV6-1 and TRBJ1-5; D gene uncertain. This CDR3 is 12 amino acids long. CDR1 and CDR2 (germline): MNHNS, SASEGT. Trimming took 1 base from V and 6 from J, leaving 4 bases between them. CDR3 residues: CASSEGSQPQHF. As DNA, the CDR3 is TGTGCCAGCAGTGAAGGGAGTCAGCCCCAGCATTTT.

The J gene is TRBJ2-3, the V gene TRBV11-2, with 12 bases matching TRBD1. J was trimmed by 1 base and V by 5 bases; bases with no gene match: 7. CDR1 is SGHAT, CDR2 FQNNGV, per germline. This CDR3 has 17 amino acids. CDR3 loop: CASSPPGQGAGTDTQYF. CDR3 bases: TGTGCCAGCAGCCCACCGGGACAGGGGGCCGGCACAGATACGCAGTATTTT.

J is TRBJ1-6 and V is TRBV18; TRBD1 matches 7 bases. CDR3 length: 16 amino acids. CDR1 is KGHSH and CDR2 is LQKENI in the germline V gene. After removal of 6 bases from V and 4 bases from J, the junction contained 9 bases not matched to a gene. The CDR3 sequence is CASSPNRGGYNSPLHF. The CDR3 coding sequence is TGTGCCAGCTCCCCGAACAGGGGAGGTTATAATTCACCCCTCCACTTT.

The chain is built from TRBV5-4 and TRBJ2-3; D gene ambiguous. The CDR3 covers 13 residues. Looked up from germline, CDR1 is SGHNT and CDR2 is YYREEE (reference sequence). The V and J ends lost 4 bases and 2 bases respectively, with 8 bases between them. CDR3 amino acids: CASSPRNTDTQYF. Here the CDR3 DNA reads TGTGCCAGCAGCCCCCGGAACACAGATACGCAGTATTTT. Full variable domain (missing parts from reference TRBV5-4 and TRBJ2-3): ETGVTQSPTHLIKTRGQQVTLRCSSQSGHNTVSWYQQALGQGPQFIFQYYREEENGRGNFPPRFSGLQFPNYSSELNVNALELDDSALYLCASSPRNTDTQYFGPGTRLTVL.

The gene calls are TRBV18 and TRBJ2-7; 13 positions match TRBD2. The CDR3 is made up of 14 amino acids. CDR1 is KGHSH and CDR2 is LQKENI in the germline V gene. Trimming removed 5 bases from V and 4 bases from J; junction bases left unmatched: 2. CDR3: CASSTGLAGYEQYF. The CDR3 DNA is TGTGCCAGCTCAACGGGACTAGCGGGGTACGAGCAGTACTTC.